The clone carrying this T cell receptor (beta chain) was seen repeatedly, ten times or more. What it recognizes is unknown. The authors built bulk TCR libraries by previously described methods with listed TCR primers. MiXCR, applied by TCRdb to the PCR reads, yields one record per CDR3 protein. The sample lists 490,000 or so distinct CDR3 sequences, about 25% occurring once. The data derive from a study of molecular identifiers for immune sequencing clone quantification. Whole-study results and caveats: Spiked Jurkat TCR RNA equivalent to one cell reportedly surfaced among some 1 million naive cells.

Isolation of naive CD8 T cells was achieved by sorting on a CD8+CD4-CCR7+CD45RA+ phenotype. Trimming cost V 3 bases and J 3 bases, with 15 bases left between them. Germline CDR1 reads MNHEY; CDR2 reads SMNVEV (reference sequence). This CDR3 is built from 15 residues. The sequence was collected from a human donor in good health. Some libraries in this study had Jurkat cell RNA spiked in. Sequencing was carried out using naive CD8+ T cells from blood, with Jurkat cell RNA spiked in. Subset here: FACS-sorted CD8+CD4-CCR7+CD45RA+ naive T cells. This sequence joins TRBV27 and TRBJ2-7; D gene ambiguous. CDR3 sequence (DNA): TGTGCCAGCAGTTTTAAGGCCTCAGCGATCTACGAGCAGTACTTC. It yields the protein CASSFKASAIYEQYF.